What follows is one T cell receptor beta chain and its context. The target of this receptor is not known. Base quality data are lacking; no much larger clone is found one base away. These data are taken from a study of blood T cells in healthy people across ages (dated by TCRdb to the mid-2010s). As for the study more broadly: In model experiments, template switching captured about one uniquely barcoded TCR beta cDNA molecule for every two T cells. Using deep sequencing normalized with unique cDNA molecular identifiers, the study measured how TCR beta repertoire diversity changes with age. The donors were split into four age groups: young (average around 15 years), middle-aged (39), aged (more than 55) and long-lived (roughly 88). To avoid experimental bias, donors of different ages were spread randomly across the sequencing lanes. For two donors (one aged 18 to 30 and one aged 80 or older), the study analyzed two additional independent replicas of 1 million unique cDNA reads from the same blood draw.

The roughly 39 donors, aged about 6 to 100 years, were systemically healthy Caucasian individuals from Russia. Each donor gave around 9 milliliters of peripheral blood, collected into EDTA-treated Vacutainer tubes. Ficoll-Paque density-gradient centrifugation was used to isolate PBMCs, with at least 6.5 million per sample. Trizol reagent was used to extract total RNA from the PBMCs, yielding at least 6 micrograms per sample. For every donor, flow cytometry on a PBMC aliquot measured the percentage of naive CD45RAhigh/CD27high T cells. General conclusions and limits of the study: Because the CMV infection status of the donors was unknown, age-related changes in expanded clonotypes may potentially have been confounded. Bulk unsorted PBMC profiling prevented conclusive comparison of naive and antigen-experienced compartments. The long-lived group showed more naive CD4+ T cells, fewer expanded clones and increased TCR diversity than the aged group, suggesting age selection. There was a strong correlation between observed TCR beta diversity and the percentage of naive T cells measured by flow cytometry. Observed TCR beta diversity per million T cells fell roughly linearly with age, and a significant reduction was already apparent by age approximately 40. Total diversity estimates from one million sequenced T cells were considered lower bounds and underestimates.

Receptor amplification or capture employed 5' RACE. This sample was sequenced with an Illumina HiSeq 2500. A second PCR of roughly 7 to 11 cycles was performed with a sample-barcoded 5' primer and a J-beta primer mix. A template-switch 5' adaptor carrying 12 random nucleotides introduced a unique molecular identifier onto each TCR beta cDNA molecule. Each sample yielded at least 3 million CDR3-containing paired-end reads. All of the RNA was converted into first-strand cDNA using the Mint cDNA synthesis kit, with a TRBC-specific oligonucleotide serving as the primer. Following uracil-DNA glycosylase treatment, a first 18-cycle PCR with universal primers M1SS and BC2_uni_R was performed on all cDNA. Processing in the source paper ran as follows. For normalization, 1 million high-quality reads were randomly selected from each sample, with every read carrying a distinct molecular identifier. Reads sharing molecular identifiers were discarded rather than binned into consensus sequences. CDR3 identification, clonotype clustering and error correction used MiTCR with a Q25 quality threshold and the strictest error-elimination algorithm. Lower-bound total TCR beta diversity was estimated with a nonparametric unseen species model using Euler transformation. TCRdb reprocessed the public reads (quality trimming at Q25 with fastp, clone calling with MiXCR) and kept in-frame beta chains. Rows matching on CDR3 protein sequence are summarized as one entry with the most common DNA and genes. The V and J calls come from TCRdb's annotation, not from the publication. This sample holds about 1.1 million distinct CDR3 sequences; roughly two fifths were observed only once. Roughly 14% of the sample is held by the ten biggest clonotypes.

This receptor was identified in a man between 18 and 35 years old in good health. Material: blood.

For the CDR3, the sequence is CSARALNTGELFF. The DNA sequence is given as TGCAGTGCGAGGGCATTGAACACCGGGGAGCTGTTTTTT. The chain joins TRBV20-1 to TRBJ2-2, and perhaps TRBD2 as D gene, on 5 matching bases. Trimming at the junction amounts to 6 bases on V and 1 base on J, and the germline ends lie 9 bases apart. The CDR3 starts with the cysteine, ends with the phenylalanine, and has 13 residues. Just the 39-base CDR3 DNA is kept, in frame starting at base 1. From a lookup of the germline V gene (reference sequence), CDR1 and CDR2 are DFQATT and SNEGSKA.